These 20 T cell receptor beta chains were all obtained from the same sample, sequenced in a study of blood T cell repertoires in COVID-19. TCRdb keeps only in-frame clones here, not all; method: immunoSEQ multiplex PCR. The sample lists 35,000 to 40,000 clones, 87% occurring once. Material for sequencing was peripheral blood. These receptors all come from a human donor in a cohort sampled during active COVID-19.

The rearrangement links TRBV21-1 to TRBJ1-6; the table assigns TRBD1, which was not confirmed against the DNA. TRBV21-1 is a documented pseudogene. The CDR3 loop spans 16 amino acids. The CDR3, as DNA: TGTGCCAGCAGCAAAGGGACCAGGGCTGTGAATTCACCCCTCCACTTT. It is translated as CASSKGTRAVNSPLHF.

This clone was detected only once. The CDR3 nucleotides read TGTGCCAGCTCCCCCGGGGGGACTAGCGGGTTAAGCTCCTACGAGCAGTACTTC. Amino acid sequence: CASSPGGTSGLSSYEQYF. The chain employs TRBV2 and TRBJ2-7; 12 bases match TRBD2. The CDR3 is made up of 18 amino acids. J lost 0 bases, V lost 8 bases, and 14 bases had no gene match. In germline, CDR1 is SNHLY, CDR2 FYNNEI.

This clone has a single count. The chain carries TRBV9 and TRBJ2-5; D not certain. CDR3 length equals 15 residues. Trimming shortened V by 2 bases and J by 2 bases, and 13 bases separated the two germline ends. Germline V gene data show CDR1 as SGDLS and CDR2 as YYNGEE. The CDR3 DNA sequence: TGTGCCAGCAGCGTCGAGCCGAGCCCTCAAGAGACCCAGTACTTC. This translates into CASSVEPSPQETQYF.

This clone was seen more than once but under ten times. The rearrangement joins TRBV5-1 to TRBJ2-7, with D uncertain. The V end lost 4 bases, the J end lost 0 bases, and 5 bases lay between the germline ends. Germline V gene data show CDR1 as SGHRS and CDR2 as YFSETQ. The CDR3 is 12 residues long. CDR3 amino acids: CASSASSYEQYF. In nucleotides, the CDR3 is TGCGCCAGCAGCGCCAGCTCCTACGAGCAGTACTTC.

The rearrangement links TRBV7-9 to TRBJ1-1, with 9 bases aligning to TRBD1. Germline CDR1 is SEHNR and CDR2 is FQNEAQ (reference sequence). This CDR3 region has 16 residues. V lost 1 base to trimming and J lost 1 base; unmatched junction nucleotides: 4. DNA for the CDR3: TGTGCCAGCAGCTTAGGGGACAGGGATTGGAACACTGAAGCTTTCTTT. Protein sequence: CASSLGDRDWNTEAFF.

This chain uses TRBV7-2 with TRBJ2-3; 10 positions agree with TRBD2. This CDR3 comprises 19 residues. CDR1 and CDR2 from the germline V gene are SGHTA and FQGNSA. V lost 5 bases and J lost 0; bases outside the gene matches: 14. This CDR3 reads CASSLLAASGSGSTDTQYF. In DNA form, the CDR3 reads TGTGCCAGCAGCCTGTTAGCGGCTAGCGGGAGTGGTAGCACAGATACGCAGTATTTT.

The V gene is TRBV5-6, the J gene TRBJ2-5; the match to TRBD2 covers 7 bases. The CDR3 is 16 residues long. V shed 4 bases and J 4 bases; nucleotides not matched to a gene: 13. Germline V CDR1 and CDR2: SGHDT, YYEEEE. CDR3 sequence reads: CASSTPVGWGGETQYF. Here the CDR3 DNA reads TGTGCCAGCAGCACACCCGTCGGGTGGGGGGGAGAGACCCAGTACTTC.

J is TRBJ1-1 and V is TRBV19; D remains ambiguous. The germline V gene has CDR1 LNHDA and CDR2 SQIVND (reference sequence). There are 14 residues in the CDR3. The V and J ends lost 4 bases and 4 bases respectively, with 13 bases between them. This CDR3 is CASSNTGGSTEAFF. In nucleotides, the CDR3 is TGTGCCAGTAGTAACACGGGTGGGAGCACTGAAGCTTTCTTT.

V usage is TRBV13 and J usage is TRBJ1-2; TRBD1 aligns across 7 bases. The trim removed 5 bases at V and 3 bases at J, leaving 6 bases unmatched. Looked up from germline, CDR1 is PRHDT and CDR2 is FYEKMQ (reference sequence). This CDR3 has 14 residues. CDR3 protein: CASSPGQAYYGYTF. Here the CDR3 DNA reads TGTGCCAGCAGCCCCGGACAGGCTTACTATGGCTACACCTTC.

V is TRBV18 and J is TRBJ2-5; 8 bases map to TRBD1. The germline CDR1 and CDR2 sequences are KGHSH and LQKENI. J gave up 2 bases and V 4 bases, and 0 bases lay outside the gene matches. This CDR3 is built from 13 residues. In DNA form, the CDR3 reads TGTGCCAGCTCACGGGACAGGCAAGAGACCCAGTACTTC. This gives the protein CASSRDRQETQYF.

A few counts support this clone. The V call is TRBV7-8, the J call TRBJ2-5; perhaps TRBD2 as D (7 bases). Germline CDR1 and CDR2: SGHVS and FQNEAQ. This CDR3 is built from 15 residues. V was shortened by 1 base and J by 5 bases, with 14 bases between the two germline ends. The CDR3 sequence is CASSLGEGVRETQYF. CDR3 sequence (DNA): TGTGCCAGCAGCTTAGGGGAGGGGGTTCGGGAGACCCAGTACTTC. Supplemented by reference TRBV7-8 and TRBJ2-5, the full variable domain reads GAGVSQSPRYKVAKRGQDVALRCDPISGHVSLFWYQQALGQGPEFLTYFQNEAQLDKSGLPSDRFFAERPEGSVSTLKIQRTQQEDSAVYLCASSLGEGVRETQYFGPGTRLLVL.

The chain links TRBV10-3 to TRBJ2-3, with a tentative D call TRBD2 (5 bases). This CDR3 has 12 amino acids. V lost 11 bases and J lost 3, with 12 bases in between. Germline CDR1 ENHRY, CDR2 SYGVKD. The CDR3 spells CAAAGLTDTQYF. Here the CDR3 DNA reads TGTGCCGCCGCGGGCCTAACAGATACGCAGTATTTT.

The V and J genes are TRBV9 and TRBJ1-4; TRBD1 is a possible D gene (6 bases). Trimming took 4 bases from V and 4 from J, leaving 14 bases between them. This CDR3 is built from 15 residues. The germline V gene encodes CDR1 SGDLS and CDR2 YYNGEE. The CDR3 nucleotides read TGTGCCAGCAGCTTCGGGGGGCAGAATAATGAAAAACTGTTTTTT. Its protein product is CASSFGGQNNEKLFF.

CDR3 in amino acids: CAWSVRLAGGRNTDTQYF. Here the CDR3 DNA reads TGTGCCTGGAGTGTACGTCTAGCGGGAGGGAGGAACACAGATACGCAGTATTTT. The chain carries TRBV30 and TRBJ2-3; TRBD2 agrees at 12 bases. The CDR3 totals 18 residues. Unmatched junction bases numbered 9, after V lost 0 bases and J lost 2 bases. CDR1 is GTSNPN and CDR2 is SVGIG in the germline V gene (reference sequence). The full variable domain, with the rest looked up from reference TRBV30 and TRBJ2-3, is SQTIHQWPATLVQPVGSPLSLECTVEGTSNPNLYWYRQAAGRGLQLLFYSVGIGQISSEVPQNLSASRPQDRQFILSSKKLLLSDSGFYLCAWSVRLAGGRNTDTQYFGPGTRLTVL.

This chain connects TRBV7-8 to TRBJ1-5; D possibly corresponds to TRBD1 (5 bases). Germline V gene sequence: CDR1 SGHVS, CDR2 FQNEAQ. Trimming shortened V by 3 bases and J by 5 bases, and 8 bases separated the two germline ends. The CDR3 totals 13 residues. The CDR3 here is CASSFRVDQPQHF. The CDR3 DNA reads as TGTGCCAGCAGCTTCAGGGTCGATCAGCCCCAGCATTTT.

The chain carries TRBV19 and TRBJ1-6, with D unclear. Germline values: CDR1 LNHDA, CDR2 SQIVND (reference sequence). The CDR3 runs 12 residues. V shed 4 bases and J shed 7 bases, with 5 bases lying between them. In DNA, the CDR3 is TGTGCCAGTAGTAGAGCGAATTCACCCCTCCACTTT. Encoded protein: CASSRANSPLHF.

V usage is TRBV5-6 and J usage is TRBJ2-5, with D tentatively TRBD1 (6 bases). Between the trimmed V and J ends, which lost 3 bases and 1 base, there was a span of 10 bases. Germline V gene lookup returns CDR1 SGHDT and CDR2 YYEEEE. The CDR3 consists of 14 residues. Here the CDR3 DNA reads TGTGCCAGCAGCTCTGGGACAAGCCAAGAGACCCAGTACTTC. Amino acids: CASSSGTSQETQYF.

The CDR3 here is CATSDVTRYEQYF. The CDR3 DNA reads TGTGCCACCAGTGATGTCACTAGGTACGAGCAGTACTTC. The chain couples TRBV24-1 to TRBJ2-7; maybe TRBD2 (5 bases). Per germline, CDR1 KGHDR and CDR2 SFDVKD. This CDR3 contains 13 residues. The ends were cut back, 3 bases at V and 4 bases at J, with 9 bases in the middle.

This chain uses TRBV4-1 with TRBJ2-1, with TRBD1 matching 11 bases. Trimming removed 3 bases from V and 5 bases from J; junction bases left unmatched: 12. Germline CDR1 and CDR2: MGHRA and YSYEKL. The CDR3 consists of 18 residues. Here the CDR3 DNA reads TGCGCCAGCAGCCACAGACAAAGCCGGGACAGGGGGAACAATGAGCAGTTCTTC. Protein sequence: CASSHRQSRDRGNNEQFF.

The gene calls are TRBV12-3 or TRBV12-4 and TRBJ1-2; a possible D gene is TRBD1 (6 bases). Between the trimmed V and J ends, which lost 6 bases and 12 bases, there was a span of 11 bases. CDR3 length equals 10 residues. The CDR3 DNA reads as TGTGCCAGCAGCGGGACACCCCACACCTTC. It encodes CASSGTPHTF.